The sequence of this T cell receptor beta chain was determined in a study of control samples from healthy donors and cancer patients. The CDR3 covers 15 residues. Trimming removed 4 bases from V and 2 bases from J, with 11 bases in between. Germline assignment: CDR1 MRHNA and CDR2 SNTAGT. In its sample, this clone is medium-sized (0.01 to 0.1%). Libraries were prepared by immunoSEQ multiplex PCR; TCRdb keeps only in-frame clonotypes and omits some of them. The sample lists tens of thousands of clones, approximately 84% seen once, with about 4% in the top ten. V is TRBV6-4 and J is TRBJ2-2; D could derive from TRBD1 or TRBD2 (5 bases each). Sequencing was done on a sample of blood. The sequence was collected from a woman aged 45-60 years in good health. CDR3 amino acids: CASSARETNTGELFF. The CDR3 DNA follows: TGTGCCAGCAGTGCCAGGGAGACTAACACCGGGGAGCTGTTTTTT.